This is a list of T cell receptor beta chains from one sample in a study of cytomegalovirus exposure and HLA in healthy donors. Using immunoSEQ multiplex PCR, the repertoire was profiled, and TCRdb retains in-frame clones only, with some absent. The table lists 100,000 or so clones, less than 65% of them singletons. Material for sequencing was PBMCs. The receptors shown here come from a woman in her 30s in good health and CMV-seropositive. Each CDR3 is given with its conserved first and last residue. The D gene is left open where the match is weak. Size values are once, few and many counts, or a class for expanded clones, and some rows have none.

>TRBJ2-7|few|.|TRBV5-6
TGTGCCAGCAGCTTGCAGCGGCAAACTTACGAGCAGTACTTC
CASSLQRQTYEQYF
>TRBJ1-3|.|TRBD1|TRBV13
TGTGCCAGCAGCCTGCCCCCCGAGCAGGGGGCGTCTGGAAACACCATATATTTT
CASSLPPEQGASGNTIYF
>TRBJ2-5|.|TRBD1|TRBV5-4
TGTGCCAGCAGCTTATCCAGGGGGGAGACCCAGTACTTC
CASSLSRGETQYF
>TRBJ2-7|.|TRBD1|TRBV4-1
TGCGCCAGCAGCCAAGAAGGGACAGGGCCCTACGAGCAGTACTTC
CASSQEGTGPYEQYF
>TRBJ1-6|.|.|TRBV5-6
TGTGCCAGCAGGGGGGGGTCCTATAATTCACCCCTCCACTTT
CASRGGSYNSPLHF
>TRBJ2-1|.|.|TRBV5-4
TGTGCCAGCAGCTCCATCTCCTACAATGAGCAGTTCTTC
CASSSISYNEQFF
>TRBJ1-3|.|.|TRBV4-2
TGTGCCAGCAGCCAAGATCGGACAACTTCTGGAAACACCATATATTTT
CASSQDRTTSGNTIYF
>TRBJ2-3|.|.|TRBV5-1
TGCGCCAGCAGCCCGGGGGTTACAGATACGCAGTATTTT
CASSPGVTDTQYF
>TRBJ2-2|.|TRBD1|TRBV7-9
TGTGCCAGCAGCCCCAATCCCGGGACAGGGCGTACCGGGGAGCTGTTTTTT
CASSPNPGTGRTGELFF
>TRBJ2-7|.|TRBD2|TRBV4-2
TGTGCCAGCAGCCAAGATCAGCGGGGCTCCTACGAGCAGTACTTC
CASSQDQRGSYEQYF
>TRBJ2-2|.|.|TRBV7-9
TGTGCCACCACAAACACCGGGGAGCTGTTTTTT
CATTNTGELFF
>TRBJ1-3|.|TRBD1|TRBV7-8
TGTGCCAGCAGCTTATATCAGGGGGCAGAGGGAAACACCATATATTTT
CASSLYQGAEGNTIYF
>TRBJ2-3|.|TRBD1|TRBV11-2
TGTGCCAGCACGCCTCAGGGACAGGGCACAGATACGCAGTATTTT
CASTPQGQGTDTQYF
>TRBJ2-5|.|.|TRBV27
TGTGCCACCGCACCCGGGACTCTGTACCAAGAGACCCAGTACTTC
CATAPGTLYQETQYF
>TRBJ2-1|once|TRBD1|TRBV5-1
TGCGCCAGCAGCTTGACGGGACAGGGCTACAATGAGCAGTTCTTC
CASSLTGQGYNEQFF
>TRBJ1-1|.|.|TRBV7-2
TGTGCCAGCAGCCCACAGGGTTACAACACTGAAGCTTTCTTT
CASSPQGYNTEAFF
>TRBJ1-1|.|TRBD1|TRBV18
TGTGCCAGCTCACCACAAATGGACAGGGCTGAAGCTTTCTTT
CASSPQMDRAEAFF
>TRBJ1-4|once|.|TRBV29-1
TGCAGCGTTGTTGTTCAGGGAACTAATGAAAAACTGTTTTTT
CSVVVQGTNEKLFF
>TRBJ1-6|.|TRBD1|TRBV7-9
TGTTCCAGCAGACCATTACAGGGGGCCTCCTATAATTCACCCCTCCACTTT
CSSRPLQGASYNSPLHF
>TRBJ2-7|.|TRBD1|TRBV18
TGTGCCAGCTCACCATCACGGACAGGCAAAGGTTCCTACGAGCAGTACTTC
CASSPSRTGKGSYEQYF
>TRBJ1-1|.|TRBD1|TRBV2
TGTGCCAGCAGTGAAATAGGAACAGGGGTTTTGAACACTGAAGCTTTCTTC
CASSEIGTGVLNTEAFF
>TRBJ1-5|once|TRBD1|TRBV30
TGTGCCTGGCGACAGGGAGGCAATCAGCCCCAGCATTTT
CAWRQGGNQPQHF
>TRBJ2-1|.|TRBD2|TRBV6-4
TGTGCCAGCAGTGAGGGGACTAGCGGAGTCAATGAGCAGTTCTTC
CASSEGTSGVNEQFF
>TRBJ1-2|few|TRBD1|TRBV9
TGTGCCAGCACCCCGGGACAGACTTTGGTCTACACCTTC
CASTPGQTLVYTF
>TRBJ1-5|few|.|TRBV18
TGTGCCAGCTCACCCGCGTCGGGCGGGCATCAGCCCCAGCATTTT
CASSPASGGHQPQHF
>TRBJ2-7|.|.|TRBV30
TGTGCCTGGAGTGGCTCAGTGATCTCCTACGAGCAGTACTTC
CAWSGSVISYEQYF
>TRBJ1-6|.|.|TRBV30
TGTGCCTGGAGTGTACGGGGGGCGCTGTCACCCCTCCACTTT
CAWSVRGALSPLHF
>TRBJ2-7|few|TRBD1|TRBV4-3
TGCGCCAGCAGCCAGGAAAGGGGACAGGGAGGTTACGAGCAGTACTTC
CASSQERGQGGYEQYF
>TRBJ2-1|.|TRBD2|TRBV2
TGTGCCAGCAGTGTTCCAGCAGGGACTATCTCCTACAATGAGCAGTTCTTC
CASSVPAGTISYNEQFF
>TRBJ2-3|.|.|TRBV30
TGTGCCTGGAGTGTCGGGAGCGGGCCCGCAGATACGCAGTATTTT
CAWSVGSGPADTQYF
>TRBJ2-1|few|TRBD2|TRBV9
TGTGCCAGCAGCGTAGTTGGGGGGGGTGCCGACAATGAGCAGTTCTTC
CASSVVGGGADNEQFF
>TRBJ2-5|.|.|TRBV4-3
TGCGCCAGCAGCCAAGATCCGACGTGGAGTAGCTCCTACAATGAGCAGTACTTC
CASSQDPTWSSSYNEQYF
>TRBJ2-7|few|TRBD1|TRBV5-6
TGTGCCAGCAGCTTAAACAGGGGTCACGAGCAGTACTTC
CASSLNRGHEQYF
>TRBJ2-2|.|TRBD1|TRBV6-5
TGTGCCAGCAGCACCGACAGGGTCACCGGGGAGCTGTTTTTT
CASSTDRVTGELFF
>TRBJ1-2|few|TRBD1|TRBV6-1
TGTGCCAGCAGTGAAGAGTCAGGGGGTTGGGGCTACACCTTC
CASSEESGGWGYTF
>TRBJ1-4|.|.|TRBV7-2
TGTGCCAGCAGCTTAGGCGGGGCGGGTGAAAAACTGTTTTTT
CASSLGGAGEKLFF
>TRBJ1-4|.|.|TRBV30
TGTGCCTGGATGGAACAGACAAATGAAAAACTGTTTTTT
CAWMEQTNEKLFF
>TRBJ1-1|few|.|TRBV7-8
TGTGCCAGCAGCTTAAATCACGGGCGGGGGAATGAAGCTTTCTTT
CASSLNHGRGNEAFF
>TRBJ1-2|.|.|TRBV2
TGTGCCAGCACATCGTACCACGGCAGGGGAGACTCCGGCTACACCTTC
CASTSYHGRGDSGYTF
>TRBJ1-2|.|.|TRBV19
TGTGCCAGTAGTATGGCAGGGGGCTACACCTTC
CASSMAGGYTF
>TRBJ2-1|few|TRBD1|TRBV7-3
TGTGCCAGCAGCGACCCGGGACAGACCTACAATGAGCAGTTCTTC
CASSDPGQTYNEQFF
>TRBJ1-1|.|TRBD1|TRBV28
TGTGCCAGCTTATCGGTCGGACAGGGATATATGAACACTGAAGCTTTCTTT
CASLSVGQGYMNTEAFF
>TRBJ1-1|once|.|TRBV2
TGTGCCAGCAGTGAGGGCAGGTTGAACACTGAAGCTTTCTTT
CASSEGRLNTEAFF
>TRBJ1-2|.|TRBD1|TRBV27
TGTGCCAGCAGCCCTAGACAGGGGGCTAACTATGGCTACCCCTTC
CASSPRQGANYGYPF
>TRBJ1-6|.|.|TRBV4-1
TGCGCCAGCAGCCAAGGCTTGGCAGAAAATTCACCCCTCCACTTT
CASSQGLAENSPLHF
>TRBJ2-5|.|.|TRBV5-1
TGCGCCAGCAGCGACGGGCAGGGTAGAGAGACCCAGTACTTC
CASSDGQGRETQYF
>TRBJ2-2|.|.|TRBV6-1
TGTGCCAGCAGGGAGGGGGCTAACACCGGGGAGCTGTTTTTT
CASREGANTGELFF
>TRBJ2-1|few|.|TRBV2
TGTGCCAGCAGTGTAAATGAGGTGAAACCTGAGCAGTTCTTC
CASSVNEVKPEQFF
>TRBJ2-3|.|.|TRBV7-2
TGTGCCAGCAGCCGTGGGCAGGGTCTGATAGATACGCAGTATTTT
CASSRGQGLIDTQYF
>TRBJ1-1|few|TRBD1|TRBV5-4
TGTGCCAGCAGTCGACAGGGTTTTAACACTGAAGCTTTCTTT
CASSRQGFNTEAFF
>TRBJ2-7|.|TRBD2|TRBV6-1
TGTGCCAGCAGGGAGACTAGCGGGGTCTACGAGCAGTACTTC
CASRETSGVYEQYF
>TRBJ2-3|.|TRBD2|TRBV19
TGTGCCAGTGGAAGAGGAAGCGGGGGGGCGGATACGCAGTATTTT
CASGRGSGGADTQYF
>TRBJ2-7|.|TRBD2|TRBV27
TGTGCCAGCAGTTCCACTAGCGGGGGCACCGAGCAGTACTTC
CASSSTSGGTEQYF